This entry features one T cell receptor (beta chain) sequence. The data originate from a study of blood T cell repertoires in COVID-19. At the level of the study: The United States, Italy and Spain supplied acute and convalescent COVID-19 samples. PBMCs, B-cell-depleted T cells, or T cells were the source of the cDNA or gDNA that made up the material.

CDR1 and CDR2 from the germline V gene are SGHRS and YFSETQ. V lost 1 base to trimming and J lost 6 bases; unmatched junction nucleotides: 4. The CDR3 spans 14 residues. In the authors' workflow: Reference gene primer amplification yielded estimated nucleated cell counts. The method was immunoSEQ multiplex PCR; TCRdb's version includes in-frame clones alone and lacks a portion of them. The V and J calls and the clone size are those of that table, but D and trimming were determined from the DNA. The data show 70,000 or so clones, around 84% seen once. The sequenced material came from peripheral blood. The TCR originated in a woman of 80 years or more with acute or convalescent COVID-19. The chain is built from TRBV5-1 and TRBJ2-3; 8 positions agree with TRBD2. The CDR3 nucleotides read TGCGCCAGCAGCTTGACTAGCGGCCAGGATACGCAGTATTTT. The encoded protein is CASSLTSGQDTQYF.